The sample holds a few counts of the clone carrying this TCR beta chain. Losses at the gene ends were 2 bases for V and 7 bases for J; bases not matched to a gene: 3. CDR1 and CDR2 from the germline V gene are SGHRS and YFSETQ. The CDR3 covers 14 residues. The data were obtained in a study of T cells after yellow fever vaccination. Study as a whole: In the case of low-cell-number fractions, SMART-Seq v4 Ultra Low Input was used for preparation.

TCR cDNA was made by 5'RACE template switching, adding a universal primer site and UMIs. TCRdb reanalysed the 5' RACE reads using MiXCR and keeps one entry per CDR3 protein. The sample records 550,000 to 750,000 distinct CDR3 sequences, approximately 15% being singletons. The source is a young man who received the YFV17D yellow fever vaccine. This specimen was PBMCs, taken on the day of the yellow fever booster vaccination. The chain uses TRBV5-1 and TRBJ1-4, with 9 bases aligning to TRBD1. In DNA form, the CDR3 reads TGCGCCAGCAGCTTATCGGGACAGGGTGAAAAACTGTTTTTT. It codes for CASSLSGQGEKLFF. The full variable domain, completed using reference TRBV5-1 and TRBJ1-4, is KAGVTQTPRYLIKTRGQQVTLSCSPISGHRSVSWYQQTPGQGLQFLFEYFSETQRNKGNFPGRFSGRQFSNSRSEMNVSTLELGDSALYLCASSLSGQGEKLFFGSGTQLSVL.